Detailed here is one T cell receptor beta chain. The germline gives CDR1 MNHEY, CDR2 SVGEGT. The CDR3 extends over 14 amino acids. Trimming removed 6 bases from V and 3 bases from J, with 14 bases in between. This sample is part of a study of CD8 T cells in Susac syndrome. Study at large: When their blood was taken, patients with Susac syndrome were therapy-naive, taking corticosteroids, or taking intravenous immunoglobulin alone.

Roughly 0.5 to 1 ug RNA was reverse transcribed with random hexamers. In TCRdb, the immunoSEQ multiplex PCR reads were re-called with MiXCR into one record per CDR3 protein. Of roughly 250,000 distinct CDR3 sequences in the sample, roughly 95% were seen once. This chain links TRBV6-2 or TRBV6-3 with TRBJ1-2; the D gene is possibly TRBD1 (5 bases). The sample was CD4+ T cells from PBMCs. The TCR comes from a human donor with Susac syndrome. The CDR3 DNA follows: TGTGCCAGCAGGCCCTACACAGGATACTATGGCTACACCTTC. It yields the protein CASRPYTGYYGYTF.